The present TCR beta chain was sequenced within a study of T cell responses to AZD1222 COVID-19 vaccine. The protocol was immunoSEQ multiplex PCR, while the TCRdb copy is restricted to in-frame clones and leaves out a portion. The sample yields about 85,000 clones, around 85% seen once. General observations from the study: Spike regions recognized by vaccine-associated CD4 TCRs spanned the protein, led by 160-218 and 743-854. The study reported that nearly half of spike-specific TCRs target unmutated variant regions. Samples come after the peak T cell response, not at day 14.

CDR1 is MNHNY and CDR2 is SVGAGI in the germline V gene (reference sequence). The CDR3 consists of 15 residues. With 2 bases removed from V and 8 bases from J, the gap between germline ends came to 16 bases. Concerning this clone: Antigen unknown.

This TCR was recovered from an adult in good health. Sequences were derived from peripheral blood, sampled on day 0 of AZD1222 vaccination. The chain has TRBV6-6 and TRBJ1-5, with D possibly TRBD1 on 6 matching bases. In DNA, the CDR3 is TGTGCCAGCAGTTACGTTGCAGGGGTGGTTGAGCCCCAGCATTTT. It is translated as CASSYVAGVVEPQHF.